This T cell receptor (beta chain) comes out of a study of T cell responses to AZD1222 COVID-19 vaccine. The germline CDR1 and CDR2 sequences are SGHRS and YFSETQ. V lost 4 bases to trimming and J lost 6 bases, with 8 bases between them. The CDR3 extends over 12 amino acids. Overall study findings and caveats: The donors showed a predominance of white British ancestry and of females, with possible underestimation of clonal diversity. The study reported that nearly half of spike-specific TCRs target unmutated variant regions.

Concerning this clone itself: The antigen is not known.

Using immunoSEQ multiplex PCR, the repertoire was profiled, and TCRdb retains in-frame clones only, with some absent. The table lists 100,000 to 150,000 clones, about nine tenths of them singletons. The rearrangement uses TRBV5-1 and TRBJ2-1, with D unresolved. The specimen was peripheral blood, collected on day 0 of AZD1222 vaccination. The receptor was derived from an adult in good health. DNA for the CDR3: TGCGCCAGCAGCCCCCACAGCAATGAGCAGTTCTTC. It is translated as CASSPHSNEQFF.